A single sample is the source of the 4 T cell receptor beta chains below, sequenced in a study of long-term antiretroviral therapy in people with HIV. An immunoSEQ assay, version v3.0, was performed at survey level. Assay used: immunoSEQ multiplex PCR; TCRdb lists only in-frame clones, some missing. The profile shows about 25,000 clones, approximately 86% of them singletons. Sequenced here: unsorted PBMCs, sampled 1.2 years after starting antiretroviral therapy. Source of these receptors: a man between 45 and 60 years old with HIV.

The chain couples TRBV30 to TRBJ1-1; D is undetermined. The V gene lost 4 bases and the J gene lost 3 bases, with 6 bases spanning the gap. This CDR3 contains 11 residues. Germline values: CDR1 GTSNPN, CDR2 SVGIG (reference sequence). The chain's CDR3 is CAWTRDTEAFF. In DNA form, the CDR3 reads TGTGCCTGGACCCGGGACACTGAAGCTTTCTTT.

This clone was picked up one time. This sequence joins TRBV5-1 and TRBJ1-5, with D possibly TRBD1 on 6 matching bases. The CDR3 extends over 15 amino acids. Germline V gives CDR1 SGHRS, CDR2 YFSETQ. The V gene lost 0 bases and the J gene lost 7 bases, with 14 bases spanning the gap. CDR3 in amino acids: CASSLGTVTGQPQHF. DNA for the CDR3: TGCGCCAGCAGCTTGGGGACAGTCACGGGGCAGCCCCAGCATTTT.

The rearrangement uses TRBV4-1 and TRBJ1-1; D is uncertain. Germline CDR1 reads MGHRA; CDR2 reads YSYEKL. The CDR3 is 14 amino acids. Trimming shortened V by 0 bases and J by 0 bases, and 5 bases separated the two germline ends. The CDR3 DNA reads as TGCGCCAGCAGCCAAGAGGGTATGAACACTGAAGCTTTCTTT. It encodes CASSQEGMNTEAFF.

V and J are TRBV5-5 and TRBJ2-1; 8 nucleotides align to TRBD2. The CDR3 is 13 amino acids. The ends lost 3 bases at V and 6 bases at J; junction bases unmatched: 2. Germline assignment: CDR1 SGHKS and CDR2 YYEKEE (reference sequence). The CDR3 DNA reads TGTGCCAGCAGCTCCGGGGGGGCCAATGAGCAGTTCTTC. Protein sequence: CASSSGGANEQFF.